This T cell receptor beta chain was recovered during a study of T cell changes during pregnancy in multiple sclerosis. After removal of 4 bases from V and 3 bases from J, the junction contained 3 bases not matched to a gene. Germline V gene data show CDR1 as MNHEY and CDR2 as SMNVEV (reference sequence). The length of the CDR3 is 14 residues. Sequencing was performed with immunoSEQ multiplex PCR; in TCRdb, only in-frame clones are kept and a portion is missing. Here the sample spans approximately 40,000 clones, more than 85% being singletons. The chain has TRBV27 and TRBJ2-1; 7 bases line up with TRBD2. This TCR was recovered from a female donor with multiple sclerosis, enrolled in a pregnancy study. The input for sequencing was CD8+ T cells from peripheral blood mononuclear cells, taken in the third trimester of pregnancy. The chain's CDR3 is CASSSASGYNEQFF. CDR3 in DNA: TGTGCCAGCAGTTCGGCTAGCGGCTACAATGAGCAGTTCTTC.